One TCR beta chain is described in this entry. Its antigen target is currently unknown. No base quality information exists; no much larger clone differs at one position. Measured from the cysteine to the phenylalanine, the CDR3 is 15 residues long. Only the CDR3 part of the read is kept: 45 bases, read in frame from the first base. V sheds 4 bases and J sheds 0 bases, leaving 10 bases between their ends. CDR1 MGHRA and CDR2 YSYEKL are derived from the germline V gene. This specimen belongs to a study of beta chain features in type 1 diabetes (dated 2018 in TCRdb). Broadly, across the study: No differences in mean age, gender distribution, total cell number or subset yield were found between patients and healthy donors. In the study, TCRB repertoires of sorted circulating CD4+ T cell subsets from recently diagnosed type 1 diabetes patients were compared with those of matched healthy donors. Regulatory and stem cell-like memory subsets were obtained from only 8 patients and about 8 healthy donors, while naive and central memory subsets were obtained from all 30 or so donors. A total of about 100,000,000 sorted cells were examined across all samples, and RNA yield correlated strongly with the number of cells per subset.

Summary of the overall study and its limitations: Shorter templates might be favored by PCR, yet because patient and control samples were amplified and corrected together, any such skew would affect both groups equally. Because cDNA was sequenced instead of genomic DNA, highly expressing activated cells could be over-represented, though the groups showed no difference in activation or CD3 levels. Type 1 diabetes patients showed a moderate but significant shortening of TCRB CDR3 length in all four CD4+ subsets. The naive, central memory and regulatory TCRB repertoires appeared to resemble one another more closely among patients than among healthy donors. Because the HLA sub-analyses included only small numbers of individuals, any influence of HLA type on TCRB rearrangement was left unresolved. At VDJ recombination sites, type 1 diabetes patients had fewer insertions and more deleted nucleotides, which implies abnormalities in thymic rearrangement.

The entire amount of isolated RNA was reverse transcribed using the High Capacity cDNA Reverse Transcription Kit, so the sequenced TCRB transcripts were expressed ones. Deep immunoSEQ sequencing was performed on naive, central memory and regulatory T cell samples, with an average of about 3.6 million total reads per sample. After sorted cells were lysed in RLT buffer, RNA was extracted with DNase-treated RNeasy Micro or Mini kits, with the choice depending on cell number. Each cell subset was processed on its own to prevent cross-contamination, while patient and healthy donor samples were processed together. Using the immunoSEQ multiplex PCR, TCRB sequences were amplified from cDNA into 87-bp fragments spanning the CDR3 region. Sequencing of the amplicons was done on the Illumina HiSeq platform. Per the authors' processing: Synthetic template baselines were used to correct PCR bias computationally, reads within Hamming distance 2 were collapsed, and singletons that could not be merged were discarded. By aligning reads against IMGT, V, D and J genes, CDR3 length, and insertions or deletions at six rearrangement sites were assigned. Within each subset, clonotype counts were normalized to sorted cell number, after which true diversity and Gini coefficients were computed with the tcR R package. The overlap coefficient, calculated on TCRB nucleotide sequences, was used to measure repertoire sharing. Entries here come from immuneACCESS through TCRdb and include only in-frame sequences with V and J called. Some clones fail to appear in such tables; in the studies checked, an unresolved V gene covers under half of the shortfall, and the cause of the remainder is unknown. That table furnishes V, J and clone size, whereas the DNA furnished D and trimming. Here the sample has 250,000 to 350,000 clones; 14% occur a single time. The ten largest account for over 5.5% of the sample.

Each donor gave one peripheral blood draw, averaging roughly 120 mL, which was collected into heparinised tubes. A BD FACSAria II was used to sort naive, central memory, regulatory and stem cell-like memory CD4+ T cells with a panel that included CD45RO, CCR7, CD25, CD127, CD95 and CD27. A purity above 98% was achieved for all sorted populations. Right away, PBMCs were isolated by Lymphoprep density gradient centrifugation and were stained directly, with no culture step. Samples were stained and sorted in pairs, with one healthy donor and one patient per experiment, so that batch effects were minimized.

This sequence was found in a man aged 25 to 40 in good health. The receptor chain draws on TRBV4-1 and TRBJ1-3; the D gene cannot be named for sure. Sequencing used central memory CD4+ T cells from blood. The bases are TGCGCCAGCAGCCGCGAAGGGAGCTCTGGAAACACCATATATTTT. It codes for CASSREGSSGNTIYF.